The entry below gives a single TCR beta chain sequence along with its context. This entry is derived from a study of cytomegalovirus exposure and HLA in healthy donors. Overall study: HLA-typed donors contributed 65 million to 95 million unique TCRs, which were held in an early data release.

The PCR contained 60 Vbeta and 13 Jbeta primers. Original data processing: Tens of millions of unique TCR beta chains, 9.5 million to 14 million shared, were counted in a later analysis. The assay was immunoSEQ multiplex PCR, and TCRdb's table has in-frame clones only and misses some. The V and J calls and the clone size are those of that table, but D and trimming were determined from the DNA. This table has 130,000 or so clones, approximately 80% appearing once. The sequencing sample was made of PBMCs. The clonotype comes from a male donor in good health and CMV-seropositive.

The CDR3 sequence is CASSYPQAGELFF. The CDR3 region has the DNA TGTGCCAGCAGCTATCCACAGGCCGGGGAGCTGTTTTTT. V usage is TRBV5-4 and J usage is TRBJ2-2, with D perhaps TRBD1 (5 bases). Trimming took off 3 bases at V and 6 bases at J, with 9 bases between the two ends. CDR1 is SGHNT, CDR2 YYREEE, per germline (reference sequence). CDR3 length: 13 amino acids.